These 7 T cell receptor beta chains came from one sample sequenced in a study of blood T cells in healthy people across ages. Primed by a sample-barcoded 5' primer and a J-beta primer mix, a second PCR proceeded for 7 to 11 cycles. MiXCR, applied by TCRdb to the 5' RACE reads, yields one record per CDR3 protein. The sample lists about 1,400,000 distinct CDR3 sequences, roughly 60% occurring once. Sequenced material: blood. The receptors derive from a man younger than 30 in good health.

The chain has TRBV7-8 and TRBJ2-3; D not certain. Trimming cost V 5 bases and J 4 bases, with 22 bases left between them. CDR1 and CDR2 from the germline V gene are SGHVS and FQNEAQ. This CDR3 region has 17 residues. In DNA, the CDR3 is TGTGCCAGCAGCCCCTTTAGGGCGCAAGGATGGGCAGATACGCAGTATTTT. Its protein product is CASSPFRAQGWADTQYF. The whole variable domain, filled in from reference TRBV7-8 and TRBJ2-3, reads GAGVSQSPRYKVAKRGQDVALRCDPISGHVSLFWYQQALGQGPEFLTYFQNEAQLDKSGLPSDRFFAERPEGSVSTLKIQRTQQEDSAVYLCASSPFRAQGWADTQYFGPGTRLTVL.

This sequence joins TRBV15 and TRBJ2-7; D is unclear. V shed 6 bases and J shed 2 bases, with 5 bases lying between them. This CDR3 has 11 residues. Germline assignment: CDR1 LNHNV and CDR2 YYDKDF (reference sequence). The CDR3: CATSTTYEQYF. The CDR3 region has the DNA TGTGCCACCAGTACGACCTACGAGCAGTACTTC.

The CDR3 nucleotides read TGTGCCAGCAGCGGCCTTAACCCGGGACTAGCGGCCAATGAGCAGTTCTTC. As protein: CASSGLNPGLAANEQFF. This chain links TRBV11-2 with TRBJ2-1; TRBD2 matches 11 bases. The germline CDR1 and CDR2 sequences are SGHAT and FQNNGV. This CDR3 is built from 17 residues. The J segment lost 6 bases and the V segment lost 5 bases, leaving 12 bases of the junction unmatched.

The V call is TRBV7-2, the J call TRBJ2-1; perhaps TRBD2 as D (5 bases). The CDR3 contains 13 residues. Germline CDR1 and CDR2: SGHTA and FQGNSA. Trimming took 3 bases from V and 8 from J, leaving 11 bases between them. In DNA form, the CDR3 reads TGTGCCAGCAGCTTGCAGGTGCGGGATGAGCAGTTCTTC. It translates to CASSLQVRDEQFF.

The V and J genes are TRBV3-1 and TRBJ2-5; D not resolved. Germline loops: CDR1 LGHDT, CDR2 YNNKEL (reference sequence). V was pared by 1 base and J by 5 bases, with 14 bases between. The CDR3 runs 15 residues. The CDR3 nucleotides read TGTGCCAGCAGCCAAGGGACCAGACGGTTTGAGACCCAGTACTTC. The encoded protein is CASSQGTRRFETQYF.

The chain is built from TRBV5-5 and TRBJ1-6; tentative D call: TRBD1 (5 bases). Germline V lookup: CDR1 SGHKS, CDR2 YYEKEE (reference sequence). Trimming removed 4 bases at V and 5 bases at J, with 13 bases between. The CDR3 consists of 15 residues. CDR3 nucleotides: TGTGCCAGCAGCCCGCCATGGGGACATAATTCACCCCTCCACTTT. Its protein is CASSPPWGHNSPLHF.

The chain uses TRBV20-1 and TRBJ2-1, with 8 bases that match TRBD2. The CDR3 is made up of 14 amino acids. Germline assignment: CDR1 DFQATT and CDR2 SNEGSKA (reference sequence). After removal of 6 bases from V and 5 bases from J, the junction contained 9 bases not matched to a gene. CDR3 sequence (DNA): TGCAGTGCGAAGGGCGGGAGGATCGACAATGAGCAGTTCTTC. As protein: CSAKGGRIDNEQFF.